This passage covers 3 T cell receptor beta chains from one sample sequenced in a study of blood T cells in healthy people across ages. A second PCR of about 7 to 11 cycles used a sample-barcoded 5' primer and a J-beta primer mix. TCRdb re-analysed the 5' RACE reads in MiXCR, keeping a single row per CDR3 protein. Among approximately 800,000 distinct CDR3 sequences listed, roughly 46% were seen once. Specimen: blood. The origin of the receptors is a man older than 75 in good health.

This clonotype was seen more than once but under ten times. This chain joins TRBV12-3 or TRBV12-4 and TRBJ1-5; 10 bases align to TRBD1. The trim removed 7 bases at V and 6 bases at J, leaving 6 bases unmatched. The CDR3 spans 14 residues. The CDR3 DNA reads as TGTGCCAGCAAGATCGGACAGGGGGGTCAGCCCCAGCATTTT. This gives the protein CASKIGQGGQPQHF.

The J gene is TRBJ2-1, the V gene TRBV25-1; possibly TRBD2 for D (6 bases). V dropped 2 bases and J dropped 0 bases, with 26 bases sitting between them. The CDR3 is 21 residues long. CDR1 is MGHDK, CDR2 SYGVNS, per germline. This CDR3 reads CASSETSDDGSWKSSYNEQFF. The CDR3 DNA reads TGTGCCAGCAGTGAAACCAGCGATGACGGGAGTTGGAAAAGCTCCTACAATGAGCAGTTCTTC.

This clonotype was picked up many times. This clone may be a read error of a much larger clone one base away. The chain joins TRBV12-3 or TRBV12-4 to TRBJ2-5; TRBD1 matches at 9 bases. With V trimmed by 3 bases and J by 11 bases, 13 bases remained unmatched. The CDR3 consists of 15 residues. For the CDR3, the DNA is TGTGCCAGCAGTTTTGACAGGGGGGTATACAATGAGCAGTACTTC. It encodes CASSFDRGVYNEQYF.